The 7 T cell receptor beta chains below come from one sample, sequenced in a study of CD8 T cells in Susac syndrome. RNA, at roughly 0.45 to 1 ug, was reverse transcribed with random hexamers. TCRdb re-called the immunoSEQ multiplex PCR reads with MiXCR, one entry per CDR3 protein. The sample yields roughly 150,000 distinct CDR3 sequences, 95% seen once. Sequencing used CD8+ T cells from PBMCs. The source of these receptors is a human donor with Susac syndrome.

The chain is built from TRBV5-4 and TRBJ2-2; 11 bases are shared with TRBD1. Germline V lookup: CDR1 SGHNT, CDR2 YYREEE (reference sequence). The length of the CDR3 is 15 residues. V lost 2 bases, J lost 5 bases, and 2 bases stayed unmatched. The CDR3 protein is CASSFGQGATGELFF. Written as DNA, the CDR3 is TGTGCCAGCAGCTTCGGACAGGGGGCAACCGGGGAGCTGTTTTTT.

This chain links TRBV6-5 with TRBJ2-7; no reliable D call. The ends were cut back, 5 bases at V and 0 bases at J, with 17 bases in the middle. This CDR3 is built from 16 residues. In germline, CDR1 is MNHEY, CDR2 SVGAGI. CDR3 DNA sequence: TGTGCCAGCAGTCACCCCCCTTTTGGCCGCTCCTACGAGCAGTACTTC. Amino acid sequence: CASSHPPFGRSYEQYF.

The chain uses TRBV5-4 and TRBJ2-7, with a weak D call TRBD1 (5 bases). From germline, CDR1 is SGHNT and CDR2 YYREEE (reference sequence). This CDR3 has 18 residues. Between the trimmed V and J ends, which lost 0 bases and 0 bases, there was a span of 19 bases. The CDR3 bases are TGTGCCAGCAGCTTGGTTGGTCCGGTCACAGGAAACTCCTACGAGCAGTACTTC. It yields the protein CASSLVGPVTGNSYEQYF.

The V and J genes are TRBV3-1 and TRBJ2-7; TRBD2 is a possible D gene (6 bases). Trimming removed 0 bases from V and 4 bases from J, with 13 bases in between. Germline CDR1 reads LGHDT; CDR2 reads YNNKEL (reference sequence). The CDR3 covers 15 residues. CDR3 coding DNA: TGTGCCAGCAGCCAAGATATCGGGAGAGGGTACGAGCAGTACTTC. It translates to CASSQDIGRGYEQYF.

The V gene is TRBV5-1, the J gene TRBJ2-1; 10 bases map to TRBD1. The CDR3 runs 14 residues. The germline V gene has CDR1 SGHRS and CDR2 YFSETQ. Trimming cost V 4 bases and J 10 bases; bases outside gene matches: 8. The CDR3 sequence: CASSDGTGADEQFF. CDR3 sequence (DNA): TGCGCCAGCAGCGACGGGACAGGGGCGGACGAGCAGTTCTTC.

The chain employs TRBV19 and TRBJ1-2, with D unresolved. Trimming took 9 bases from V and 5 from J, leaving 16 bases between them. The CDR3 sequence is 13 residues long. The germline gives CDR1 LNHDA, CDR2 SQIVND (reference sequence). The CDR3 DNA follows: TGTGCCAGCATATCCACGGCCCGGTATGGCTACACCTTC. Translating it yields CASISTARYGYTF.

CDR3 coding DNA: TGCGCCAGCAGCCAGTCGGACCTACCCCTGGGGGAGACCCAGTACTTC. Its translation: CASSQSDLPLGETQYF. The chain links TRBV4-1 to TRBJ2-5; D not certain. Germline CDR1 MGHRA, CDR2 YSYEKL. The CDR3 is made up of 16 amino acids. Trimming cost V 3 bases and J 5 bases, with 19 bases left between them.